This T cell receptor beta chain was identified during a study of OX40 agonist ivuxolimab in advanced cancers. At the level of the study: Anti-PD-1, anti-PD-L1 or anti-CTLA-4 therapy given earlier was allowed, and over 35% had some. Study findings and constraints: Low normalized T-cell clonal expansion was also seen in some nonresponders.

TCRdb keeps only in-frame clones here, not all; method: immunoSEQ multiplex PCR. The data show about 34,000 clones, nearly 95% seen once. Notes on this clone: The target antigen is unknown.

This CDR3 is 15 amino acids long. Germline CDR1 SGHNT, CDR2 YENEEA. V lost 5 bases and J lost 8; bases outside the gene matches: 8. This chain uses TRBV11-3 with TRBJ2-1; 11 positions agree with TRBD1. The source material was CD4+ or CD8+ T cells sorted from blood, sampled in a trial of the OX40 agonist ivuxolimab. The TCR sequence derives from an adult with an advanced solid tumor such as melanoma, head and neck, liver or kidney cancer. The CDR3 sequence is CASSLQGQGVHEQFF. The CDR3 nucleotides read TGTGCCAGCAGCCTTCAGGGACAGGGGGTCCATGAGCAGTTCTTC.